Following are 25 T cell receptor beta chains from one sample sequenced in a study of Graves' ophthalmopathy and Graves' hyperthyroidism. Scientists amplified the TCR beta CDR3 regions from RNA transcripts. The library came from an HTBI-primed first-round RT-PCR and a second-round multiplex PCR. TCRdb passed the multiplex PCR reads through MiXCR, listing each CDR3 protein once. Of more than 1,000,000 distinct CDR3 sequences in the sample, 35% to 45% were seen once. The sample was peripheral blood or thyroid tissue (not recorded which). These receptors originate from an adult man with Graves' hyperthyroidism.

The chain has TRBV12-3 or TRBV12-4 and TRBJ1-5; no clear D gene. This CDR3 spans 15 amino acids. V was cut by 6 bases and J by 3 bases, with 15 bases left in between. CDR3 region: CASSLVPNNNQPQHF. DNA of the CDR3: TGTGCCAGCAGCCTAGTACCTAATAACAATCAGCCCCAGCATTTT.

On this clonotype itself: It may be a read error: a sequence one base away is much more abundant. V usage is TRBV7-4 and J usage is TRBJ2-7; D gene ambiguous. V lost 5 bases to trimming and J lost 3 bases, with 14 bases between them. The CDR3 sequence is 14 residues long. Germline CDR1 and CDR2: SGHVT and SQSDAQ. CDR3 sequence reads: CASSGYEANYEQYF. CDR3 DNA: TGTGCCAGCAGCGGGTATGAGGCGAACTACGAGCAGTACTTC.

This clonotype was seen only a few times. The chain uses TRBV12-3 or TRBV12-4 and TRBJ1-2; 7 bases are shared with TRBD1. Trimming removed 3 bases from V and 4 bases from J; junction bases left unmatched: 8. The CDR3 runs 15 residues. The CDR3 region is CASSFTEGGPYGYTF. CDR3 coding DNA: TGTGCCAGCAGTTTCACAGAAGGGGGCCCCTATGGCTACACCTTC.

The chain carries TRBV29-1 and TRBJ1-4; D is unclear. CDR1 and CDR2 (germline): SQVTM, ANQGSEA. The CDR3 runs to 12 residues. V was pared by 0 bases and J by 8 bases, with 7 bases between. The CDR3 reads CSVEDGWEKLFF. In DNA, the CDR3 is TGCAGCGTTGAAGACGGGTGGGAAAAACTGTTTTTT.

This clonotype was recorded many times. The V gene is TRBV7-8, the J gene TRBJ2-7; the D is unclear. Germline assignment: CDR1 SGHVS and CDR2 FQNEAQ. The CDR3 sequence is 13 residues long. V lost 2 bases, J lost 0 bases, and 5 bases lay in between. Written as DNA, the CDR3 is TGTGCCAGCAGCTTAAAGTACTCCTACGAGCAGTACTTC. The encoded protein is CASSLKYSYEQYF.

This clonotype has only a few counts. The chain uses TRBV6-2 or TRBV6-3 and TRBJ1-6; weak D call: TRBD1 (5 bases). The ends were cut back, 5 bases at V and 10 bases at J, with 15 bases in the middle. This CDR3 region has 14 residues. Germline loops: CDR1 MNHEY, CDR2 SVGEGT. This CDR3 reads CASSDVDSYSPLHF. For the CDR3, the DNA is TGTGCCAGCAGTGATGTCGACAGTTACTCACCCCTCCACTTT.

The genes are TRBV10-3 and TRBJ1-5, with 10 positions matching TRBD1. Germline trimming cut 6 bases from V and 4 bases from J; bases unmatched to any gene: 9. CDR3 length: 16 residues. Per the germline V gene, CDR1 is ENHRY and CDR2 is SYGVKD. The CDR3 loop reads CAIRASGGQGNQPQHF. The CDR3 bases are TGTGCCATCAGGGCCTCGGGGGGACAGGGGAATCAGCCCCAGCATTTT.

The rearrangement joins TRBV19 to TRBJ2-7, with D perhaps TRBD2 (6 bases). This CDR3 is 15 amino acids long. Trimming removed 6 bases from V and 7 bases from J, with 22 bases in between. CDR1 LNHDA and CDR2 SQIVND come from the germline V gene (reference sequence). CDR3 DNA sequence: TGTGCCAGTAGAGCCTACAATAGCGGCCAACTGGAGCAGTACTTC. Translating gives CASRAYNSGQLEQYF.

This clonotype has just a few counts. The gene calls are TRBV6-2 or TRBV6-3 and TRBJ2-7, with 10 bases identical to TRBD1. The CDR3 runs to 15 residues. The V and J ends lost 4 bases and 6 bases, in that order; junction bases with no gene match: 9. Per the germline V gene, CDR1 is MNHEY and CDR2 is SVGEGT. The CDR3: CASSWSPGQGFEQYF. CDR3 bases: TGTGCCAGCAGTTGGTCGCCGGGACAGGGGTTCGAGCAGTACTTC.

About this clonotype itself: An end of the junction differs from the germline gene, which may be a read error. The chain recombines TRBV10-3 with TRBJ1-5; 8 nucleotides align to TRBD1. The CDR3 length is 17 residues. CDR1 and CDR2 (germline): ENHRY, SYGVKD. CDR3: CASSEAGTGPMVQPQHF. CDR3 DNA: TGTGCCAGCAGTGAAGCCGGGACAGGTCCGATGGTTCAGCCCCAGCATTTT.

This clonotype was seen ten or more times. V is TRBV29-1 and J is TRBJ1-1; 7 positions match TRBD1. The junction had 13 bases not matched to a gene; V was cut back by 3 bases and J by 0 bases. CDR1 SQVTM and CDR2 ANQGSEA come from the germline V gene. The CDR3 loop spans 17 amino acids. CDR3 sequence: CSVDERGQTIMNTEAFF. Written as DNA, the CDR3 is TGCAGCGTTGATGAGAGGGGACAGACTATTATGAACACTGAAGCTTTCTTT. The variable domain in full, with the rest retrieved from reference TRBV29-1 and TRBJ1-1, is SAVISQKPSRDICQRGTSLTIQCQVDSQVTMMFWYRQQPGQSLTLIATANQGSEATYESGFVIDKFPISRPNLTFSTLTVSNMSPEDSSIYLCSVDERGQTIMNTEAFFGQGTRLTVV.

This clonotype has just a few counts. The rearrangement uses TRBV3-1 and TRBJ1-1; D remains unclear. This CDR3 spans 13 amino acids. Germline V lookup: CDR1 LGHDT, CDR2 YNNKEL (reference sequence). V gave up 5 bases and J gave up 5 bases, with 12 bases separating them. For the CDR3, the DNA is TGTGCCAGCAGCGAAACTTTATTAACTGAAGCTTTCTTT. Its protein product is CASSETLLTEAFF.

The V and J genes are TRBV10-3 and TRBJ1-5; TRBD1 matches 7 bases. CDR1 is ENHRY, CDR2 SYGVKD, per germline. CDR3 size: 14 residues. V shed 5 bases and J 4 bases; nucleotides not matched to a gene: 5. The CDR3 region is CAISRGQSNQPQHF. The CDR3 DNA reads as TGTGCCATCAGTCGGGGACAGTCTAATCAGCCCCAGCATTTT.

As for this clonotype: A much larger clone is a single base away; this may be a read error. The rearrangement links TRBV15 to TRBJ2-5; 8 nucleotides line up with TRBD2. The length of the CDR3 is 16 residues. CDR1 LNHNV and CDR2 YYDKDF come from the germline V gene (reference sequence). Unmatched junction bases numbered 10, after V lost 0 bases and J lost 7 bases. CDR3 nucleotides: TGTGCCACCAGCAGAGAGGCGGCGGGAGGTGAGAGGACCCAGTACTTC. It is translated as CATSREAAGGERTQYF. Full variable domain (missing parts from reference TRBV15 and TRBJ2-5): DAMVIQNPRYQVTQFGKPVTLSCSQTLNHNVMYWYQQKSSQAPKLLFHYYDKDFNNEADTPDNFQSRRPNTSFCFLDIRSPGLGDTAMYLCATSREAAGGERTQYFGPGTRLLVL.

The rearrangement joins TRBV6-6 to TRBJ1-1, with D possibly being TRBD1 (6 bases). The CDR3 is 16 residues long. CDR1 and CDR2 from the germline V gene are MNHNY and SVGAGI (reference sequence). Trimming took 5 bases from V and 4 from J, leaving 20 bases between them. The CDR3 nucleotides are TGTGCCAGCAGTCTATTCGGGGGAAGGGGGAGCACTGAAGCTTTCTTT. This codes for CASSLFGGRGSTEAFF.

The CDR3 region has the DNA TGTGCCAGCAGCTTGGCAAAGGCCAGTCCCGACATAAATGGCTACACCTTC. This codes for CASSLAKASPDINGYTF. The rearrangement links TRBV5-5 to TRBJ1-2, with D hard to call. The germline gives CDR1 SGHKS, CDR2 YYEKEE (reference sequence). The CDR3 runs to 17 residues. Trimming shortened V by 0 bases and J by 6 bases, and 21 bases separated the two germline ends.

This clonotype was seen at least ten times. The chain joins TRBV20-1 to TRBJ1-1; D unresolved. V was clipped by 6 bases and J by 2 bases, with 13 bases between them. The CDR3 totals 13 residues. Germline loops: CDR1 DFQATT, CDR2 SNEGSKA (reference sequence). DNA of the CDR3: TGCAGTGCGTCCGTTACACGTAACACTGAAGCTTTCTTT. This gives the protein CSASVTRNTEAFF.

The table lists this clonotype with many counts. The chain recombines TRBV29-1 with TRBJ2-2; perhaps TRBD1 as D (6 bases). The V and J ends lost 7 bases and 7 bases respectively, with 16 bases between them. Germline V CDR1 and CDR2: SQVTM, ANQGSEA. This CDR3 has 13 amino acids. For the CDR3, the DNA is TGCAGCGGATATGAAGGGGGTATCGGGGAGCTGTTTTTT. Protein: CSGYEGGIGELFF.

This clonotype was counted a single time. The rearrangement links TRBV25-1 to TRBJ1-1; D unresolved. Germline CDR1 and CDR2: MGHDK and SYGVNS. The CDR3 has 16 residues. Trimming shortened V by 6 bases and J by 1 base, and 18 bases separated the two germline ends. The CDR3 spells CASSSQEREQNTEAFF. CDR3 nucleotides: TGTGCCAGCAGCAGCCAAGAACGGGAGCAGAACACTGAAGCTTTCTTT.

The sample holds one count of this clonotype. One base away lies a much larger clone, so this may be a sequencing read error. The chain has TRBV5-1 and TRBJ2-7; TRBD2 is a possible D gene (6 bases). From germline, CDR1 is SGHRS and CDR2 YFSETQ. The CDR3 has 14 residues. CDR3 in DNA: TGCGCCAGCAGCGCGGGACGGCCGAGGGACGAGCAGTGCTTC. Translated: CASSAGRPRDEQCF.

The gene calls are TRBV7-9 and TRBJ2-7; D might be TRBD1 or TRBD2, each matching 6 bases. This CDR3 region has 15 residues. V was clipped by 4 bases and J by 4 bases, with 17 bases between them. Germline CDR1 is SEHNR and CDR2 is FQNEAQ (reference sequence). CDR3 amino acids: CASSSRSTGGYEQYF. Written as DNA, the CDR3 is TGTGCCAGCAGCTCAAGGTCGACAGGAGGGTACGAGCAGTACTTC.

The chain is built from TRBV11-1 and TRBJ1-2; 8 nucleotides align to TRBD1. Germline assignment: CDR1 SGHAT and CDR2 FQDESV (reference sequence). Germline trimming cut 7 bases from V and 5 bases from J; bases unmatched to any gene: 6. This CDR3 region has 13 residues. This chain's CDR3 is CASMDRVYYGYTF. In nucleotides, the CDR3 is TGTGCCAGCATGGACAGGGTTTATTATGGCTACACCTTC.

This clonotype was counted ten times or more. The chain has TRBV4-3 and TRBJ1-2; maybe TRBD1 (5 bases). Germline V gene sequence: CDR1 LGHNA, CDR2 YSLEER. The V end was cut by 1 base, the J end by 6 bases, with 9 bases between. The CDR3 has 13 amino acids. CDR3 sequence reads: CASSQAPRDGYTF. As DNA, the CDR3 is TGCGCCAGCAGCCAAGCCCCCAGGGATGGCTACACCTTC.

This clonotype appeared many times. This sequence joins TRBV5-1 and TRBJ1-2, with 7 bases that match TRBD1. Germline CDR1 and CDR2: SGHRS and YFSETQ. After removal of 4 bases from V and 1 base from J, the junction contained 13 bases not matched to a gene. The CDR3 length is 17 residues. The CDR3 DNA reads as TGCGCCAGCAGCCCCGGTTCGGGACAGAATTTTAACTATGGCTACACCTTC. It translates to CASSPGSGQNFNYGYTF.

Many counts were recorded for this clonotype. V is TRBV5-6 and J is TRBJ1-6; TRBD1 is a possible D gene (6 bases). The length of the CDR3 is 15 residues. The V gene lost 0 bases and the J gene lost 4 bases, with 8 bases spanning the gap. The germline gives CDR1 SGHDT, CDR2 YYEEEE. CDR3 sequence reads: CASSLADRYNSPLHF. As DNA, the CDR3 is TGTGCCAGCAGCTTGGCGGACAGATATAATTCACCCCTCCACTTT.